These 13 T cell receptor beta chains share one sample of origin, sequenced in a study of control samples from healthy donors and cancer patients. Profiling relied on immunoSEQ multiplex PCR, and the TCRdb table lists in-frame clones only, not all of them. The sample lists 140,000 to 150,000 clones, around 90% occurring once. Sequencing input: blood. These receptors were collected from a man aged 25-45 years in good health.

CDR3 region: CATSDLDTQYF. In nucleotides, the CDR3 is TGTGCCACCAGTGATCTAGATACGCAGTATTTT. The rearrangement uses TRBV24-1 and TRBJ2-3; no reliable D call. This CDR3 region has 11 residues. The germline V gene has CDR1 KGHDR and CDR2 SFDVKD. Trimming left V 3 bases short and J 5 bases short, with 2 bases between.

The chain couples TRBV9 to TRBJ2-2, with 11 bases lining up with TRBD2. The V gene's germline CDR1 is SGDLS and CDR2 YYNGEE. The CDR3 is 17 amino acids. Trimming removed 3 bases from V and 4 bases from J; junction bases left unmatched: 8. This CDR3 is CASSEFSGGALTGELFF. The CDR3 nucleotides are TGTGCCAGCAGCGAATTTAGCGGGGGGGCCCTCACCGGGGAGCTGTTTTTT.

This chain uses TRBV19 with TRBJ2-2, with TRBD2 matching over 15 bases. The CDR3 covers 18 residues. The ends lost 5 bases at V and 4 bases at J; junction bases unmatched: 8. Germline loops: CDR1 LNHDA, CDR2 SQIVND (reference sequence). The CDR3 DNA sequence: TGTGCCAGTAGTTGGACTAGCGGGAGGGGTTTTGGCACCGGGGAGCTGTTTTTT. Translating gives CASSWTSGRGFGTGELFF.

The chain combines TRBV6-5 with TRBJ2-7; D is undetermined. Germline lookup yields CDR1 MNHEY and CDR2 SVGAGI. The length of the CDR3 is 13 residues. The V end was cut by 6 bases, the J end by 3 bases, with 12 bases between. The CDR3 reads CASSLTWNYEQYF. CDR3 nucleotide sequence: TGTGCCAGCAGCCTAACTTGGAACTACGAGCAGTACTTC.

This chain links TRBV5-4 with TRBJ2-3, with 8 bases matching TRBD2. Germline CDR1 and CDR2: SGHNT and YYREEE (reference sequence). The CDR3 has 15 amino acids. J lost 6 bases, V lost 1 base, and 7 bases had no gene match. CDR3 sequence (DNA): TGTGCCAGCAGCTTGAGGATAGCGGGGCTGGATACGCAGTATTTT. It codes for CASSLRIAGLDTQYF. Full variable domain (outside the CDR3, taken from reference TRBV5-4 and TRBJ2-3): ETGVTQSPTHLIKTRGQQVTLRCSSQSGHNTVSWYQQALGQGPQFIFQYYREEENGRGNFPPRFSGLQFPNYSSELNVNALELDDSALYLCASSLRIAGLDTQYFGPGTRLTVL.

This chain uses TRBV19 with TRBJ1-5; no reliable D call. The CDR3 totals 13 residues. The germline gives CDR1 LNHDA, CDR2 SQIVND (reference sequence). Trimming removed 5 bases from V and 6 bases from J, with 11 bases in between. The CDR3 DNA follows: TGTGCCAGTAGTCCCGACGTGCGTCAGCCCCAGCATTTT. Protein: CASSPDVRQPQHF.

The chain uses TRBV11-2 and TRBJ1-6; D gene ambiguous. The V gene lost 5 bases and the J gene lost 3 bases, with 14 bases spanning the gap. Germline lookup yields CDR1 SGHAT and CDR2 FQNNGV. The CDR3 runs 16 residues. In DNA, the CDR3 is TGTGCCAGCAGCCCCGTGGGCAGAAACTATAATTCACCCCTCCACTTT. Translated, it gives CASSPVGRNYNSPLHF.

The chain employs TRBV24-1 and TRBJ2-7, with 12 nucleotides matching TRBD2. CDR3 size: 15 residues. V was pared by 4 bases and J by 6 bases, with 6 bases of the junction left unmatched. CDR1 KGHDR and CDR2 SFDVKD come from the germline V gene. This chain's CDR3 is CATSEQTSGRGEQYF. DNA for the CDR3: TGTGCCACCAGTGAGCAGACTAGCGGGAGAGGCGAGCAGTACTTC.

This rearrangement joins TRBV5-1 to TRBJ2-4; 8 bases align to TRBD1. V dropped 3 bases and J dropped 2; count of bases not matched to a gene: 7. This CDR3 has 16 residues. Per germline, CDR1 SGHRS and CDR2 YFSETQ. The CDR3 protein is CASSSGQGLSKNIQYF. CDR3 bases: TGCGCCAGCAGCTCTGGACAGGGCTTATCCAAAAACATTCAGTACTTC.

This clone came up once. V is TRBV4-1 and J is TRBJ2-1, with 8 bases aligning to TRBD2. Germline loops: CDR1 MGHRA, CDR2 YSYEKL. J gave up 3 bases and V 5 bases, and 9 bases lay outside the gene matches. The CDR3 runs to 16 residues. For the CDR3, the DNA is TGCGCCAGCAGCGAGAGGGGTAGCGGGGACTACAATGAGCAGTTCTTC. Protein sequence: CASSERGSGDYNEQFF.

The V call is TRBV19, the J call TRBJ2-7; possible D gene TRBD1, 6 bases. CDR3 length: 14 residues. Looked up from germline, CDR1 is LNHDA and CDR2 is SQIVND (reference sequence). Trimming removed 3 bases at V and 3 bases at J, with 12 bases between. For the CDR3, the DNA is TGTGCCAGTAGTATTCAACAGGGTCTCTACGAGCAGTACTTC. Translated: CASSIQQGLYEQYF.

The chain employs TRBV27 and TRBJ2-1; D perhaps matches TRBD1 (5 bases). The CDR3 is 14 amino acids. V was trimmed by 7 bases and J by 11 bases, leaving 21 bases between them. The germline CDR1 and CDR2 sequences are MNHEY and SMNVEV (reference sequence). The CDR3 here is CASNETGGRRKQFF. CDR3 sequence (DNA): TGTGCCAGCAATGAAACAGGCGGCCGTAGGAAGCAGTTCTTC.

CDR3 region: CASSLRPGGDEQFF. The CDR3, as DNA: TGCGCCAGCAGCCTCCGCCCCGGGGGGGATGAGCAGTTCTTC. The J gene is TRBJ2-1, the V gene TRBV5-1; TRBD2 matches 8 bases. With 4 bases clipped from V and 8 bases from J, the junction kept 8 bases outside the gene matches. The CDR3 extends over 14 amino acids. Germline CDR1 SGHRS, CDR2 YFSETQ.